This passage covers 29 T cell receptor beta chains from one sample sequenced in a study of tumor-infiltrating lymphocytes in primary liver carcinoma. Researchers generated TCR beta cDNA from 500 to 600 ng of total RNA, relying on a constant-region primer. For TCR beta, libraries were produced by three nested multiplex PCR rounds using slightly modified ARM-PCR. Primers for the first two PCR rounds were TRBV1-TRBV30 forward primers and a C-beta reverse primer (roughly 9 cycles per round). From the multiplex PCR reads, TCRdb called clonotypes with MiXCR, one entry per CDR3 protein. The data contain hundreds of thousands of distinct CDR3 sequences, over 55% of them seen just once; the ten biggest clones take up about 8.4%. Blood RNA was derived from unsorted whole blood, and germline DNA was extracted too. The specimen was peripheral blood. Receptor source: a man aged 35 to 55 with primary liver carcinoma and hepatitis B virus infection.

In its sample, this clonotype was seen many times. The CDR3 bases are TGTGCCAGCAGTGAAAGTCAGTCCTACGAGCAGTACTTC. Encoded protein: CASSESQSYEQYF. V and J are TRBV6-1 and TRBJ2-7; D is uncertain. CDR3 length: 13 amino acids. V shed 2 bases and J shed 1 base, with 6 bases lying between them. Per the germline V gene, CDR1 is MNHNS and CDR2 is SASEGT.

With respect to this clonotype: At one boundary the junction diverges from the germline segment, which might be a read error. The J gene is TRBJ2-3, the V gene TRBV5-6; 7 bases line up with TRBD1. CDR3 length: 15 residues. Germline lookup yields CDR1 SGHDT and CDR2 YYEEEE. CDR3 DNA sequence: TGTGTCAGCAGCCCGGGACAGATAAGCACAGATACGCAGTATTTT. Encoded protein: CVSSPGQISTDTQYF.

About this clonotype: The conserved closing phenylalanine or tryptophan is absent in this CDR3, likely reflecting a read error. J is TRBJ2-1 and V is TRBV12-3 or TRBV12-4; no firm D call. The CDR3 spans 14 residues. Trimming pared 5 bases from V and 6 bases from J, leaving 14 bases between. CDR3 bases: TGTGCCAGCAGTCCCGTGACGGGCGGCAATGAGCAGTTCGTC. This gives the protein CASSPVTGGNEQFV.

The sample holds many counts of this clonotype. V is TRBV5-4 and J is TRBJ2-3; tentatively, D is TRBD2 (6 bases). The V and J ends lost 5 bases and 2 bases respectively, with 12 bases between them. CDR1 and CDR2 from the germline V gene are SGHNT and YYREEE (reference sequence). The CDR3 consists of 14 residues. The CDR3 here is CASRRRENTDTQYF. The DNA of the CDR3 is TGTGCCAGCAGGAGACGGGAGAACACAGATACGCAGTATTTT.

Regarding this clonotype: Since the CDR3 does not end with the conserved phenylalanine or tryptophan, this likely comes from a read error. The chain employs TRBV25-1 and TRBJ1-3; D is ambiguous. The length of the CDR3 is 13 residues. Germline CDR1 MGHDK, CDR2 SYGVNS. The V end lost 4 bases, the J end lost 4 bases, and 8 bases lay between the germline ends. CDR3 sequence (DNA): TGTGCCAGCAGTGCTAACGGCGGAAACACCATATATTAC. It is translated as CASSANGGNTIYY.

This clonotype was counted between two and nine times. This chain connects TRBV28 to TRBJ1-1; D is perhaps TRBD1 (6 bases). V lost 3 bases to trimming and J lost 4 bases, with 18 bases between them. Germline assignment: CDR1 MDHEN and CDR2 SYDVKM. CDR3 size: 16 residues. CDR3 nucleotides: TGTGCCAGCAGTTTCGGCAGGGGAATGTGGGGCACTGAAGCTTTCTTT. As protein: CASSFGRGMWGTEAFF.

A note on this clonotype: Just one base apart from a much larger clone, this may be a read error. This chain uses TRBV6-5 with TRBJ2-1, with D perhaps TRBD2 (6 bases). The V end lost 5 bases, the J end lost 0 bases, and 14 bases lay between the germline ends. The CDR3 is 16 residues long. Germline CDR1 and CDR2: MNHEY and SVGAGI. The CDR3 is CASSPSGTPSYNEQFF. The CDR3 nucleotides read TGTGCCAGCAGTCCGTCCGGGACTCCCTCCTACAATGAGCAGTTCTTC.

In its sample, this clonotype was seen a few times. The chain joins TRBV5-1 to TRBJ2-1, with 8 bases lining up with TRBD2. The CDR3 is 15 amino acids. After removal of 0 bases from V and 4 bases from J, the junction contained 3 bases not matched to a gene. Per the germline V gene, CDR1 is SGHRS and CDR2 is YFSETQ. Here the CDR3 DNA reads TGCGCCAGCAGCTTGGCTAGCGGGTCTTACAATGAGCAGTTCTTC. Its translation is CASSLASGSYNEQFF.

Details on this clonotype: This may come from a read error, since a much larger clone is one base off. This rearrangement joins TRBV4-3 to TRBJ2-5, with a possible D match to TRBD2 (6 bases). The length of the CDR3 is 15 residues. CDR1 LGHNA and CDR2 YSLEER come from the germline V gene. CDR3 nucleotide sequence: TGCGCCAGCAACCAAGCCTACGGGGGCCAAGAGACCCAGTACTTC. Translating it yields CASNQAYGGQETQYF.

With respect to this clonotype: This may come from a read error, since a much larger clone is one base off. J is TRBJ2-5 and V is TRBV5-1; no definite D call. Germline V gene lookup returns CDR1 SGHRS and CDR2 YFSETQ. The CDR3 loop spans 15 amino acids. The CDR3, as DNA: TGCGCCAGCAGCTTCCCCGGGCGGAACCAAGAGACCCAGCACTTC. It is translated as CASSFPGRNQETQHF.

To note about this clonotype: With a much larger clone just one base away, this may be a read error. The V gene is TRBV6-5, the J gene TRBJ2-7, with a weak D call TRBD1 (5 bases). The CDR3 is 14 residues long. Germline CDR1 is MNHEY and CDR2 is SVGAGI. The ends were cut back, 6 bases at V and 3 bases at J, with 15 bases in the middle. The CDR3 is CASSVLTDLYEQYF. The CDR3 DNA reads TGTGCCAGCAGCGTTCTGACAGACCTCTACGAGCAGTACTTC.

Many counts were recorded for this clonotype. The V call is TRBV5-6, the J call TRBJ1-2; D unresolved. Germline-derived CDR1 and CDR2 are SGHDT and YYEEEE. Trimming cost V 0 bases and J 2 bases, with 5 bases left between them. There are 13 residues in the CDR3. CDR3 loop: CASSLGENYGYTF. CDR3 nucleotides: TGTGCCAGCAGCTTGGGGGAAAACTATGGCTACACCTTC.

V and J are TRBV7-9 and TRBJ2-3; D might be TRBD1 or TRBD2, each matching 5 bases. The CDR3 totals 12 residues. Trimming took 5 bases from V and 9 from J, leaving 12 bases between them. The germline gives CDR1 SEHNR, CDR2 FQNEAQ (reference sequence). CDR3: CASSQAGTTQYF. In nucleotides, the CDR3 is TGTGCCAGCAGCCAAGCCGGGACCACGCAGTATTTT.

As concerns this clonotype: A clone one base away is much larger, so this may be a read error. The CDR3 region is CTSSPTGTNNQPQHF. CDR3 in DNA: TGTACCAGCAGCCCCACCGGGACAAACAATCAGCCCCAGCATTTT. The chain uses TRBV5-5 and TRBJ1-5; D might be TRBD1 (6 bases). CDR1 and CDR2 (germline): SGHKS, YYEKEE (reference sequence). CDR3 size: 15 residues. Full variable domain (remainder filled in from reference TRBV5-5 and TRBJ1-5): DAGVTQSPTHLIKTRGQQVTLRCSPISGHKSVSWYQQVLGQGPQFIFQYYEKEERGRGNFPDRFSARQFPNYSSELNVNALLLGDSALYLCTSSPTGTNNQPQHFGDGTRLSIL.

In this sample, this clonotype turned up a few times. A clone one base away is much larger, so this may be a read error. The chain couples TRBV4-2 to TRBJ2-3; D unclear. CDR3 size: 14 residues. V was shortened by 1 base and J by 10 bases, with 15 bases between the two germline ends. Germline V CDR1 and CDR2: LGHNA, YNFKEQ. The DNA for the CDR3 is TGTGCCAGCAGCCAAGGGAGAGCAGTACTGTCGCAGTATTTT. Its protein is CASSQGRAVLSQYF.

This rearrangement joins TRBV19 to TRBJ2-7, with D tentatively TRBD1 or TRBD2 (6 bases each). The germline V gene has CDR1 LNHDA and CDR2 SQIVND (reference sequence). Trimming cost V 4 bases and J 2 bases, with 9 bases left between them. The length of the CDR3 is 13 residues. CDR3 in amino acids: CASSTGGPYEQYF. The CDR3 nucleotides read TGTGCCAGTAGTACCGGGGGCCCCTACGAGCAGTACTTC.

Of note for this clonotype: A read error is possible here, since a much larger clone lies one base away. The CDR3 end shows no conserved phenylalanine or tryptophan, and so a read error is likely. This chain links TRBV6-2 or TRBV6-3 with TRBJ1-5; D is undetermined. V was trimmed by 6 bases and J by 0 bases, leaving 9 bases between them. Germline V gives CDR1 MNHEY, CDR2 SVGEGT. The CDR3 totals 14 residues. In DNA, the CDR3 is TGTGCCAGCAGCCTTTCATATAGCAATCAGCCCCAGCATTTG. Its translation is CASSLSYSNQPQHL.

As to this clonotype: The junction differs from germline at one of its ends, possibly a read error. J is TRBJ2-2 and V is TRBV11-3; TRBD1 matches at 7 bases. The length of the CDR3 is 15 residues. The germline CDR1 and CDR2 sequences are SGHNT and YENEEA. CDR3 sequence reads: CTSNSTTGFNGELFF. In DNA form, the CDR3 reads TGTACCAGCAACTCCACGACAGGGTTTAACGGGGAGCTGTTTTTT.

The chain is built from TRBV29-1 and TRBJ2-3; a weak D match, TRBD1 (5 bases). The germline V gene has CDR1 SQVTM and CDR2 ANQGSEA. The V and J ends lost 8 bases and 10 bases respectively, with 16 bases between them. This CDR3 contains 11 residues. The CDR3 region has the DNA TGCAGCATTGCCGCAGGGTGGGCGCAGTATTTT. It is translated as CSIAAGWAQYF.

In the case of this clonotype: A read error may be the cause here, since a much bigger clone is one base away. CDR3 loop: CASSSPGLAGDEQFF. The DNA of the CDR3 is TGTGCCAGCAGTTCCCCGGGACTAGCGGGCGATGAGCAGTTCTTC. The chain combines TRBV6-9 with TRBJ2-1; 12 positions agree with TRBD2. Losses at the gene ends were 4 bases for V and 8 bases for J; bases not matched to a gene: 6. Germline CDR1 reads MNHGY; CDR2 reads SVAAGI. There are 15 residues in the CDR3.

The J gene is TRBJ2-3, the V gene TRBV5-6; D may correspond to TRBD1 or TRBD2 (5 bases each). The CDR3 spans 13 residues. Deletions cut 2 bases from V and 5 bases from J, with 9 bases between. CDR1 and CDR2 (germline): SGHDT, YYEEEE. CDR3 protein: CASSFGAQDTQYF. As DNA, the CDR3 is TGTGCCAGCAGCTTCGGGGCTCAAGATACGCAGTATTTT. The variable domain in full, completed from reference TRBV5-6 and TRBJ2-3, reads DAGVTQSPTHLIKTRGQQVTLRCSPKSGHDTVSWYQQALGQGPQFIFQYYEEEERQRGNFPDRFSGHQFPNYSSELNVNALLLGDSALYLCASSFGAQDTQYFGPGTRLTVL.

On this clonotype itself: The junction and the germline gene differ at one end; a read error may be behind it. The chain combines TRBV11-2 with TRBJ2-2, with D tentatively TRBD1 (6 bases). The CDR3 covers 15 residues. Germline CDR1 is SGHAT and CDR2 is FQNNGV. The CDR3, as DNA: TGTGCTAGCAGCTCGGGACATCCGAACACCGGGGAGCTGTCTTTT. This sequence encodes CASSSGHPNTGELSF.

A word on this clonotype: The junction differs from germline at one of its ends, possibly a read error. The chain links TRBV6-2 or TRBV6-3 to TRBJ1-1; D perhaps matches TRBD1 (5 bases). Germline-derived CDR1 and CDR2 are MNHEY and SVGEGT. This CDR3 has 13 amino acids. The CDR3 spells CASRPTENTEASF. The DNA for the CDR3 is TGTGCCAGCCGACCGACAGAAAACACTGAAGCTTCCTTT.

This clonotype was counted once. The junction does not match germline at one end; this may be a read error. V gene TRBV6-5 combines with J gene TRBJ2-7, with TRBD2 as a possible D gene (5 bases). This CDR3 is built from 13 residues. Germline V lookup: CDR1 MNHEY, CDR2 SVGAGI. The DNA of the CDR3 is TGTGCCAGCAGTTACTCGACTACCTACGAGCAGTACTTT. Translation gives CASSYSTTYEQYF.

This clonotype was observed many times. The chain is built from TRBV12-3 or TRBV12-4 and TRBJ1-6; D uncertain. V dropped 6 bases and J dropped 14 bases, with 14 bases sitting between them. This CDR3 region has 12 residues. The CDR3 coding sequence is TGTGCCAGCAGCCGTGACATGGTCACCCTCCACTTT. Its protein is CASSRDMVTLHF.

This sequence joins TRBV7-6 and TRBJ2-3; D is possibly TRBD2 (5 bases). Looked up from germline, CDR1 is SGHVS and CDR2 is FNYEAQ. V lost 3 bases and J lost 5, with 12 bases in between. This CDR3 spans 14 amino acids. The CDR3 is CASSFLSGIDTQYF. For the CDR3, the DNA is TGTGCCAGCAGCTTCCTAAGCGGCATAGATACGCAGTATTTT.

Concerning this clonotype: A much bigger clone sits one base away, suggesting this may be a read error. This chain uses TRBV12-3 or TRBV12-4 with TRBJ2-7; D remains ambiguous. The length of the CDR3 is 14 residues. Trimming took 6 bases from V and 6 from J, leaving 18 bases between them. CDR3 DNA sequence: TGTGCCAGCAGCCCCGCCTGTGGTTCAGGCGAGCAGTACTTC. Its protein product is CASSPACGSGEQYF.

This clonotype has only a few counts. The chain couples TRBV30 to TRBJ2-7; D may be TRBD2 (6 bases). V was shortened by 3 bases and J by 2 bases, with 17 bases between the two germline ends. The CDR3 spans 15 residues. Germline lookup yields CDR1 GTSNPN and CDR2 SVGIG (reference sequence). The CDR3 nucleotides are TGTGCCTGGAGCCGGGGGTCTGTTGAGGCCTACGAGCAGTACTTC. Protein: CAWSRGSVEAYEQYF.

Of note for this clonotype: The final CDR3 position lacks the conserved phenylalanine or tryptophan, pointing to a likely read error. The chain employs TRBV11-2 and TRBJ2-7; D is perhaps TRBD1 (6 bases). Germline V gene lookup returns CDR1 SGHAT and CDR2 FQNNGV. CDR3 size: 11 residues. Deletions cut 4 bases from V and 7 bases from J, with 8 bases between. The CDR3 DNA follows: TGTGCCAGCAGCTCAGGGGAGGAGCAGTACTCC. Translated, it gives CASSSGEEQYS.